This T cell receptor (beta chain) was identified during a study of vaccination and CD4 T cells after COVID-19. The V segment lost 3 bases and the J segment 0 bases; nucleotides outside the gene matches: 10. From germline, CDR1 is SGHTA and CDR2 FQGNSA. The CDR3 loop spans 17 amino acids. Only a few counts were recorded for this clonotype. What it recognizes is unknown. Cultured CD4+ T cell DNA underwent sequencing with the Oncomine TCR Beta short-read assay. TCRdb passed the PCR reads through MiXCR, listing each CDR3 protein once. Of roughly 12,000 distinct CDR3 sequences in the sample, under 35% are singletons; the top ten hold approximately 13%. Treatment specified: 10-day PBMC culture with coronavirus spike peptide pools or control peptides (ViraFEST assay).

This specimen consisted of CD4+ T cells from blood, cultured in vitro, obtained after SARS-CoV-2 vaccination. The receptor was isolated from a human donor who had recovered from COVID-19. The J gene is TRBJ1-1, the V gene TRBV7-2, with 7 bases lining up with TRBD1. Here the CDR3 DNA reads TGTGCCAGCAGCTTTTTGGGACAGATAAAAGTGAACACTGAAGCTTTCTTT. Translated, it gives CASSFLGQIKVNTEAFF.